Detailed here is one TCR beta chain. The antigen is not known. Repertoires were sampled repeatedly during chemoradiotherapy. Per the germline V gene, CDR1 is LNHDA and CDR2 is SQIVND (reference sequence). Germline trimming cut 6 bases from V and 1 base from J; bases unmatched to any gene: 4. CDR3 length equals 14 residues. The data derive from a study of chemoradiotherapy in HPV16-positive cancers. Overall study: Two HPV16-positive patients' cells yielded candidate HPV-specific clones and common motifs. General study points: Non-HPV-specific T cells did not expand in tumors during treatment, whereas candidate HPV-specific clones and E7-related motifs did. In HPV16-positive patients, HPV-responsive T-cell expansion tracked better recurrence-free survival.

The data were produced by immunoSEQ multiplex PCR, yet TCRdb's version contains in-frame clones alone and is incomplete. The table lists fewer than 15,000 clones, roughly 91% of them singletons, with roughly 2.6% in the top ten. The rearrangement links TRBV19 to TRBJ1-1, with 8 bases matching TRBD1. The source was blood, collected from a patient who underwent chemoradiotherapy. The source of this sequence is a human donor with HPV-associated anogenital cancer. This chain's CDR3 is CASRRTGKNTEAFF. CDR3 coding DNA: TGTGCCAGTAGGAGGACAGGGAAGAACACTGAAGCTTTCTTT.